This TCR beta chain was sequenced for a study of T cells in women clearing cervical HPV infection. The data were produced by immunoSEQ multiplex PCR, yet TCRdb's version contains in-frame clones alone and is incomplete. The sample shows about 20,000 clones, and around 3.2% sits with its ten largest clones. A remark on this clone: The read ends 3 residues early relative to the CDR3; the germline J gene fills the gap.

The trim removed 4 bases at V and 1 base at J, leaving 6 bases unmatched. CDR1 is SGHAT, CDR2 FQNNGV, per germline. The CDR3 runs 15 residues. The V and J genes are TRBV11-2 and TRBJ2-7; 8 nucleotides agree with TRBD1. The sequence derives from a woman between 18 and 70 years old with a cervical HPV16 infection that either progressed to CIN3+ or cleared (not recorded which). Sequencing was carried out using blood buffy coat. The sequenced CDR3 bases are TGTGCCAGCAGCTCGGACAGGGACGCGTCCTACGAG. Translated, it gives CASSSDRDASYE. The complete CDR3 reads CASSSDRDASYEQYF.